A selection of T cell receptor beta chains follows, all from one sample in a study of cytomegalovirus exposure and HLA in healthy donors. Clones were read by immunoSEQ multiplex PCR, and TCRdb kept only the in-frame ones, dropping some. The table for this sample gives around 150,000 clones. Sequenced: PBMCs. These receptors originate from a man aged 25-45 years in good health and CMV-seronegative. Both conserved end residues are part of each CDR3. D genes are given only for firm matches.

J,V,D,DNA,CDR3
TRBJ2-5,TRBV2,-,TGTGCCAGCAGTGGGACTTTGGGAGAGACCCAGTACTTC,CASSGTLGETQYF
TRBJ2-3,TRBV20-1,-,TGCAGTGCCGGTTTCTCAGATACGCAGTATTTT,CSAGFSDTQYF
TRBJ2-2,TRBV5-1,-,TGCGCCAGCAGCCTCGTCCCTACGGGGGAGCTGTTTTTT,CASSLVPTGELFF
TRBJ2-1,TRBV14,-,TGTGCCAGCAGCCACCCAAGCCATAGCGCGATTGAGCAGTTCTTC,CASSHPSHSAIEQFF
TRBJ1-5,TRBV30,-,TGTGCCTGGAGTAGTAACAGGGCTCAGCCCCAGCATTTT,CAWSSNRAQPQHF
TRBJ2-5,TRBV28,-,TGTGCCAGCAGTTTGGTCCAAGCTAGAGAGACCCAGTACTTC,CASSLVQARETQYF
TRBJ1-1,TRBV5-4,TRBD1,TGTGCCAGCAGTTTGTCCGGGACAGCGAACACTGAAGCTTTCTTT,CASSLSGTANTEAFF
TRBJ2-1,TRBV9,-,TGTGCCAGCAGCGTAGAACGGGTAAGCTCCTACAATGAGCAGTTCTTC,CASSVERVSSYNEQFF
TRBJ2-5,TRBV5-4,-,TGTGCCAGCAGCTTCTGGACTAACCAAGAGACCCAGTACTTC,CASSFWTNQETQYF
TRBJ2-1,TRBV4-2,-,TGTGCCAGCAGCCAAGACCTAGCCAATGAGCAGTTCTTC,CASSQDLANEQFF
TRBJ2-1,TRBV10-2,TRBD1,TGCGCCAGCAGTGAGTTGCAGGGGGCCGGTGAGCAGTTCTTC,CASSELQGAGEQFF
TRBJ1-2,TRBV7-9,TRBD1,TGTGCCAGCAGATATACCGACAGGGAGCGCGATGGCTACACCTTC,CASRYTDRERDGYTF
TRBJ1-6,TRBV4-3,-,TGCGCCAGCAGCCGCGCCGGGGGGGAGAGCTCCTATAATTCACCCCTCCACTTT,CASSRAGGESSYNSPLHF
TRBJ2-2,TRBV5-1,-,TGCGCCAGCAGCTTGGGACGGGTAACCGGATCGGACACCGGGGAGCTGTTTTTT,CASSLGRVTGSDTGELFF
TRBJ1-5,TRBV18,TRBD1,TGTGCCAGCTCACGGACAGGGGACAACAATCAGCCCCAGCATTTT,CASSRTGDNNQPQHF
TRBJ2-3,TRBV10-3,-,TGTGCCATCAGTGAGAATAGGGGAAGCACAGATACGCAGTATTTT,CAISENRGSTDTQYF
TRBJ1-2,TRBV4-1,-,TGCGCCAGCAGCCCCGGGGGGCTCCGTTATGGCTACACCTTC,CASSPGGLRYGYTF
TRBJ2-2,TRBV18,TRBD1,TGTGCCAGCTCACTAGACAGGGCGAACACCGGGGAGCTGTTTTTT,CASSLDRANTGELFF
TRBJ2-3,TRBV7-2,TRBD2,TGTGCCAGCAGCCCAATGGAAGCGGGAGTGGCAGATACGCAGTATTTT,CASSPMEAGVADTQYF
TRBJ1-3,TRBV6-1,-,TGTGCCAGCAGTGGAGGGTACCCTGGAAACACCATATATTTT,CASSGGYPGNTIYF
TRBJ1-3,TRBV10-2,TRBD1,TGCGCCAGCTCTGAGTGGACAGGGGGCATGACTGGAAACACCATATATTTT,CASSEWTGGMTGNTIYF
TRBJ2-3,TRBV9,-,TGTGCCAGCAGCCAGAGGGGGAGCACAGATACGCAGTATTTT,CASSQRGSTDTQYF
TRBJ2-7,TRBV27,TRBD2,TGTGCCAGCAGCCCTGGACTAGGCTACGAGCAGTACTTC,CASSPGLGYEQYF
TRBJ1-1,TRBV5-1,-,TGCGCCAGCAGCTTGGTTGTAACAGGAATGAACACTGAAGCTTTCTTT,CASSLVVTGMNTEAFF
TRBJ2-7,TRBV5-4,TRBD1,TGTGCCAGCAGCTTGGATCTAGGGACAGGGGAGTACTACGAGCAGTACTTC,CASSLDLGTGEYYEQYF
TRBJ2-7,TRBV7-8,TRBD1,TGTGCCAGCAGTTCTGGACAGGGGGCTTACGAGCAGTACTTC,CASSSGQGAYEQYF
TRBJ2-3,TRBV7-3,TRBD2,TGTGCCAGCAGCCCCAGATTAGCGGGAGAGGGTGCAATGGGAGATACGCAGTATTTT,CASSPRLAGEGAMGDTQYF
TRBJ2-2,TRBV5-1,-,TGCGCCAGCAGCCCCGAGGGGGTTTCGGGGGAGCTGTTTTTT,CASSPEGVSGELFF
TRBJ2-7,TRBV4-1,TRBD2,TGCGCCAGCAGCCAACAGGGGGCTAGCGGGAGGGCCAACTCCTACGAGCAGTACTTC,CASSQQGASGRANSYEQYF
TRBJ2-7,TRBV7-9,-,TGTGCCAGCAGCCGTATAGCGGTCTCCTACGAGCAGTACTTC,CASSRIAVSYEQYF
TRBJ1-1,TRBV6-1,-,TGTGCCAGCAGGACTGGGGGACTTGAAGCTTTCTTT,CASRTGGLEAFF
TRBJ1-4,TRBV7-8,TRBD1,TGTGCCGGCGGGACAGGGACTGAAAAACTGTTTTTT,CAGGTGTEKLFF
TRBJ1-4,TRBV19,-,TGTGCCGAAAGGAGGGGAAAGCACGGCGAAAAACTGTTTTTT,CAERRGKHGEKLFF
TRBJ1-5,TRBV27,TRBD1,TGTGCCAGCAGTTTAGGGACAGGGAATCAGCCCCAGCATTTT,CASSLGTGNQPQHF
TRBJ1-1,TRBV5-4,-,TGTGCCAGCAGCCCGCGGGGTGGGACTGAAGCTTTCTTT,CASSPRGGTEAFF
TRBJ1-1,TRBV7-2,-,TGTGCCAGCAGCGGAGCGGGGGCCACTGAAGCTTTCTTT,CASSGAGATEAFF
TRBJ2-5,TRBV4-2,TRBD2,TGTGCCAGCAGCCAAGATATAGCGGGAGGGGGAGAGACCCAGTACTTC,CASSQDIAGGGETQYF
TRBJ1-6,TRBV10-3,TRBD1,TGTGCCATCAGAATAGGGGGACAGAAGAGATCACCCCTCCACTTT,CAIRIGGQKRSPLHF
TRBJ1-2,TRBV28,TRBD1,TGTGCCAGCAGTTTAGTGAGGACAGGGGTAGCTAACTATGGCTACACCTTC,CASSLVRTGVANYGYTF
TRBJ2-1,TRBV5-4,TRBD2,TGTGCCAGCAGCACTAGCGGGGTGACCTACAATGAGCAGTTCTTC,CASSTSGVTYNEQFF
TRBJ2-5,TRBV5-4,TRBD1,TGTGCCAGCAGCGGGGGACAGGGTGGGGAGACCCAGTACTTC,CASSGGQGGETQYF
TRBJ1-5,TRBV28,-,TGTGCCAGCAGCCCCGCCCTAAGAGGCCAGCCCCAGCATTTT,CASSPALRGQPQHF
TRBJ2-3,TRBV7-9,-,TGTGCCAGCAGCTTAGGTGCTAGCGAGAGCACAGATACGCAGTATTTT,CASSLGASESTDTQYF
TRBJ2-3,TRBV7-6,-,TGTGCCAGCAGCTTAGAGGCAGGGGTCGTCGCAGATACGCAGTATTTT,CASSLEAGVVADTQYF
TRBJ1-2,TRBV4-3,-,TGCGCCAGCAGCCAAGGACGGGGACTTGGCTACACCTTC,CASSQGRGLGYTF
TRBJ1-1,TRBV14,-,TGTGCCAGCAGCCAAGACAGGGGTAGCACTGAAGCTTTCTTT,CASSQDRGSTEAFF
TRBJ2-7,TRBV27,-,TGTGCCAGCAGTTTATTCGAGGGCCATTCCTACGAGCAGTACTTC,CASSLFEGHSYEQYF
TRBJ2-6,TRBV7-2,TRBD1,TGTGCCAGCAGCTTATATAGGACAGGGGGTTTCTCTGGGGCCAACGTCCTGACTTTC,CASSLYRTGGFSGANVLTF